The rows below give T cell receptor beta chains drawn from one sample of a study of beta chain features in type 1 diabetes. Generated by immunoSEQ multiplex PCR, the TCRdb table keeps only in-frame clones and is missing some. The table shows hundreds of thousands of clones, with around 68% occurring only once. The specimen was naive CD4+ T cells from blood. Receptor source: a man aged 30 to 39 in good health. The CDR3 runs from the conserved cysteine through the conserved F or W. A D gene is named only where the DNA matches it firmly. Clone size appears in some rows only: once, few, many, or a class for an expanded clone.

d_call: .; j_call: TRBJ1-2; v_call: TRBV2; clone_size: .; cdr3_aa: CASSEYTYGYTF; cdr3_nt: TGTGCCAGCAGTGAATACACCTATGGCTACACCTTC
d_call: .; j_call: TRBJ2-7; v_call: TRBV30; clone_size: .; cdr3_aa: CATKGGIEQYF; cdr3_nt: TGTGCCACGAAGGGCGGGATCGAGCAGTACTTC
d_call: .; j_call: TRBJ1-2; v_call: TRBV29-1; clone_size: .; cdr3_aa: CSADQGGYGYTF; cdr3_nt: TGCAGCGCCGACCAAGGGGGATATGGCTACACCTTC
d_call: .; j_call: TRBJ2-3; v_call: TRBV10-3; clone_size: .; cdr3_aa: CASSERGASATDTQYF; cdr3_nt: TGTGCCAGCAGTGAAAGGGGGGCTAGCGCCACAGATACGCAGTATTTT
d_call: .; j_call: TRBJ2-7; v_call: TRBV9; clone_size: .; cdr3_aa: CASSVGGLYEQYF; cdr3_nt: TGTGCCAGCAGCGTAGGGGGACTCTACGAGCAGTACTTC
d_call: .; j_call: TRBJ2-3; v_call: TRBV7-2; clone_size: .; cdr3_aa: CASSSKDTQYF; cdr3_nt: TGTGCCAGCAGCTCAAAAGATACGCAGTATTTT
d_call: .; j_call: TRBJ1-1; v_call: TRBV30; clone_size: .; cdr3_aa: CAWSSRRGTEAFF; cdr3_nt: TGTGCCTGGAGTTCGCGTCGGGGCACTGAAGCTTTCTTT
d_call: .; j_call: TRBJ2-2; v_call: TRBV9; clone_size: once; cdr3_aa: CASSVAGTGELFF; cdr3_nt: TGTGCCAGCAGCGTAGCGGGGACCGGGGAGCTGTTTTTT
d_call: .; j_call: TRBJ2-7; v_call: TRBV30; clone_size: .; cdr3_aa: CAWSVLRGKDEQYF; cdr3_nt: TGTGCCTGGAGTGTACTTCGGGGGAAAGACGAGCAGTACTTC
d_call: .; j_call: TRBJ2-5; v_call: TRBV30; clone_size: .; cdr3_aa: CAWSVQTYETQYF; cdr3_nt: TGTGCCTGGAGTGTACAGACTTATGAGACCCAGTACTTC
d_call: .; j_call: TRBJ1-3; v_call: TRBV30; clone_size: few; cdr3_aa: CAWSKGISGNTIYF; cdr3_nt: TGTGCCTGGAGTAAAGGAATCTCTGGAAACACCATATATTTT
d_call: TRBD2; j_call: TRBJ2-5; v_call: TRBV6-6; clone_size: .; cdr3_aa: CASIEASGQETQYF; cdr3_nt: TGTGCCAGCATCGAGGCTAGCGGCCAAGAGACCCAGTACTTC
d_call: TRBD2; j_call: TRBJ2-1; v_call: TRBV10-3; clone_size: .; cdr3_aa: CAIRQETSGRRSYNEQFF; cdr3_nt: TGTGCCATCAGGCAGGAGACTAGCGGGAGACGGTCCTACAATGAGCAGTTCTTC
d_call: .; j_call: TRBJ2-2; v_call: TRBV7-9; clone_size: .; cdr3_aa: CASSRDRDFTGELFF; cdr3_nt: TGTGCCAGCAGCAGAGACAGAGACTTTACCGGGGAGCTGTTTTTT
d_call: .; j_call: TRBJ1-1; v_call: TRBV7-9; clone_size: .; cdr3_aa: CASSVVGGVSAEAFF; cdr3_nt: TGTGCCAGCAGCGTAGTAGGTGGGGTTAGCGCTGAAGCTTTCTTT
d_call: TRBD2; j_call: TRBJ2-3; v_call: TRBV19; clone_size: few; cdr3_aa: CASSIWGLATDTQYF; cdr3_nt: TGTGCCAGTAGTATCTGGGGACTAGCCACAGATACGCAGTATTTT
d_call: TRBD2; j_call: TRBJ2-5; v_call: TRBV15; clone_size: few; cdr3_aa: CATRSGGAERETQYF; cdr3_nt: TGTGCCACCAGGAGCGGGGGGGCTGAAAGAGAGACCCAGTACTTC
d_call: .; j_call: TRBJ2-1; v_call: TRBV6-5; clone_size: .; cdr3_aa: CASSNGEEQFF; cdr3_nt: TGTGCCAGCAGTAACGGAGAGGAGCAGTTCTTC
d_call: .; j_call: TRBJ2-7; v_call: TRBV29-1; clone_size: few; cdr3_aa: CSVDGAYEQYF; cdr3_nt: TGCAGCGTCGACGGAGCCTACGAGCAGTACTTC
d_call: .; j_call: TRBJ2-3; v_call: TRBV6-5; clone_size: .; cdr3_aa: CASSYSASTDTQYF; cdr3_nt: TGTGCCAGCAGTTACTCGGCTAGCACAGATACGCAGTATTTT
d_call: .; j_call: TRBJ2-1; v_call: TRBV7-2; clone_size: few; cdr3_aa: CASSLDYNEQFF; cdr3_nt: TGTGCCAGCAGCTTAGACTACAATGAGCAGTTCTTC
d_call: .; j_call: TRBJ2-3; v_call: TRBV29-1; clone_size: .; cdr3_aa: CSVPGLSTDTQYF; cdr3_nt: TGCAGCGTGCCGGGACTCAGCACAGATACGCAGTATTTT
d_call: .; j_call: TRBJ2-3; v_call: TRBV19; clone_size: .; cdr3_aa: CASSIRASDDTQYF; cdr3_nt: TGTGCCAGTAGTATACGTGCTAGCGACGATACGCAGTATTTT
d_call: .; j_call: TRBJ1-4; v_call: TRBV7-2; clone_size: .; cdr3_aa: CASSLAPGGVNEKLFF; cdr3_nt: TGTGCCAGCAGCTTAGCCCCCGGGGGGGTTAATGAAAAACTGTTTTTT
d_call: TRBD1; j_call: TRBJ1-5; v_call: TRBV5-6; clone_size: .; cdr3_aa: CASSLRGDRGYSNQPQHF; cdr3_nt: TGTGCCAGCAGCTTGAGGGGTGACAGGGGTTATAGCAATCAGCCCCAGCATTTT
d_call: TRBD2; j_call: TRBJ2-7; v_call: TRBV7-2; clone_size: .; cdr3_aa: CASSLALGTSVSYEQYF; cdr3_nt: TGTGCCAGCAGCTTAGCGCTGGGGACTAGCGTTTCCTACGAGCAGTACTTC
d_call: .; j_call: TRBJ2-7; v_call: TRBV30; clone_size: .; cdr3_aa: CAWSGNRGPYEQYF; cdr3_nt: TGTGCCTGGAGTGGCAACCGGGGGCCCTACGAGCAGTACTTC
d_call: .; j_call: TRBJ2-1; v_call: TRBV4-3; clone_size: few; cdr3_aa: CASSQDHRGYEQFF; cdr3_nt: TGCGCCAGCAGCCAAGATCATCGGGGATATGAGCAGTTCTTC
d_call: TRBD2; j_call: TRBJ2-1; v_call: TRBV9; clone_size: .; cdr3_aa: CASSETAGSGGYNEQFF; cdr3_nt: TGTGCCAGCAGCGAAACCGCCGGGAGCGGGGGCTACAATGAGCAGTTCTTC
d_call: TRBD2; j_call: TRBJ2-5; v_call: TRBV6-1; clone_size: .; cdr3_aa: CASKYSGIEETQYF; cdr3_nt: TGTGCCAGCAAATATAGCGGGATCGAAGAGACCCAGTACTTC
d_call: .; j_call: TRBJ2-1; v_call: TRBV7-9; clone_size: .; cdr3_aa: CASSFGTYEQFF; cdr3_nt: TGTGCCAGCAGCTTCGGGACCTATGAGCAGTTCTTC
d_call: .; j_call: TRBJ2-3; v_call: TRBV14; clone_size: once; cdr3_aa: CASSQVEGGKQYF; cdr3_nt: TGTGCCAGCAGCCAAGTGGAGGGTGGCAAGCAGTATTTT
d_call: .; j_call: TRBJ2-7; v_call: TRBV29-1; clone_size: .; cdr3_aa: CSVGLAGGNEQYF; cdr3_nt: TGCAGCGTGGGGCTGGCAGGGGGGAATGAGCAGTACTTC
d_call: TRBD1; j_call: TRBJ1-5; v_call: TRBV29-1; clone_size: .; cdr3_aa: CSAKQGFDQPQHF; cdr3_nt: TGCAGCGCTAAACAGGGGTTCGATCAGCCCCAGCATTTT
d_call: .; j_call: TRBJ2-7; v_call: TRBV27; clone_size: .; cdr3_aa: CASSLAQGREQYF; cdr3_nt: TGTGCCAGCAGTTTAGCACAGGGCCGCGAGCAGTACTTC
d_call: .; j_call: TRBJ2-7; v_call: TRBV15; clone_size: .; cdr3_aa: CATSRGVETYEQYF; cdr3_nt: TGTGCCACCAGCAGAGGGGTGGAAACCTACGAGCAGTACTTC
d_call: .; j_call: TRBJ2-3; v_call: TRBV25-1; clone_size: .; cdr3_aa: CAKTPLGVERTDTQYF; cdr3_nt: TGTGCCAAAACTCCCTTGGGAGTAGAAAGGACAGATACGCAGTATTTT
d_call: TRBD1; j_call: TRBJ2-3; v_call: TRBV30; clone_size: .; cdr3_aa: CAWSALQGDTQYF; cdr3_nt: TGTGCCTGGAGTGCTCTACAGGGGGATACGCAGTATTTT
d_call: .; j_call: TRBJ2-1; v_call: TRBV29-1; clone_size: .; cdr3_aa: CSVLDMGDSYNEQFF; cdr3_nt: TGCAGCGTCCTCGACATGGGAGATTCCTACAATGAGCAGTTCTTC
d_call: .; j_call: TRBJ2-3; v_call: TRBV4-3; clone_size: .; cdr3_aa: CASSQQGINTDTQYF; cdr3_nt: TGCGCCAGCAGCCAACAGGGTATTAACACAGATACGCAGTATTTT
d_call: .; j_call: TRBJ2-5; v_call: TRBV10-3; clone_size: .; cdr3_aa: CAISDGGPQIETQYF; cdr3_nt: TGTGCCATCAGTGACGGGGGACCCCAGATTGAGACCCAGTACTTC
d_call: .; j_call: TRBJ2-1; v_call: TRBV2; clone_size: .; cdr3_aa: CASSSENLGRNEQFF; cdr3_nt: TGTGCCAGCAGCTCCGAGAACCTAGGACGCAATGAGCAGTTCTTC
d_call: TRBD2; j_call: TRBJ2-5; v_call: TRBV7-9; clone_size: .; cdr3_aa: CASSFSGDETQYF; cdr3_nt: TGTGCCAGCAGCTTTAGCGGGGACGAGACCCAGTACTTC
d_call: .; j_call: TRBJ2-1; v_call: TRBV5-1; clone_size: .; cdr3_aa: CASSPRDEDNEQFF; cdr3_nt: TGCGCCAGCAGCCCAAGGGATGAGGACAATGAGCAGTTCTTC